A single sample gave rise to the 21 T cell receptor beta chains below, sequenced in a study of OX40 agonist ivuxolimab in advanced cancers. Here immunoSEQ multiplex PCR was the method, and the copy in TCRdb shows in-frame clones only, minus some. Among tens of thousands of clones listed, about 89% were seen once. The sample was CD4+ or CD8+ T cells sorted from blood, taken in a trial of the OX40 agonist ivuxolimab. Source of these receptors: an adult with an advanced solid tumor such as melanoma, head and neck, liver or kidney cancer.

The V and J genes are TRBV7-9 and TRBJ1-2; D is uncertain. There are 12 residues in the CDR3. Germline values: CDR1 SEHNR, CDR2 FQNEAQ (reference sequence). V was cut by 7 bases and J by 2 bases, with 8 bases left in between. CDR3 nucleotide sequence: TGTGCCAGCACCAACAGCAACTATGGCTACACCTTC. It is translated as CASTNSNYGYTF.

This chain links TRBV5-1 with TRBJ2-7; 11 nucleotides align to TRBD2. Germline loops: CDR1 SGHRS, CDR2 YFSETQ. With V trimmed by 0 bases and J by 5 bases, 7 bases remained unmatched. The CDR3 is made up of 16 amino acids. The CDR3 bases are TGCGCCAGCAGCTTGGGGGGGACTAGCGGTGCCGACGAGCAGTACTTC. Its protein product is CASSLGGTSGADEQYF. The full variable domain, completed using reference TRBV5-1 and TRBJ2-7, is KAGVTQTPRYLIKTRGQQVTLSCSPISGHRSVSWYQQTPGQGLQFLFEYFSETQRNKGNFPGRFSGRQFSNSRSEMNVSTLELGDSALYLCASSLGGTSGADEQYFGPGTRLTVT.

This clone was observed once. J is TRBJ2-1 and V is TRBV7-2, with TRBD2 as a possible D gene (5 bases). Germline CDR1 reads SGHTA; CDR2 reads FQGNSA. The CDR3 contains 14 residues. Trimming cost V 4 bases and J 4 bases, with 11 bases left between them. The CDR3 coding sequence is TGTGCCAGCAGCTCTCGGACTTTTTACAATGAGCAGTTCTTC. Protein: CASSSRTFYNEQFF.

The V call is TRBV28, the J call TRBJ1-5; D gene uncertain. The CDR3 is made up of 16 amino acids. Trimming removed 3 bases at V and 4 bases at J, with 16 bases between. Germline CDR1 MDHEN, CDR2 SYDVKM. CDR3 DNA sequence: TGTGCCAGCAGTTTCAGTATCGGTAGTTATAATCAGCCCCAGCATTTT. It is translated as CASSFSIGSYNQPQHF.

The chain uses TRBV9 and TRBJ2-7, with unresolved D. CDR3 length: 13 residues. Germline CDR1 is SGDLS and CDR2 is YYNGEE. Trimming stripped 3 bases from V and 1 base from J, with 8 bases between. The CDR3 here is CASSGPPSYEQYF. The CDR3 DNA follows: TGTGCCAGCAGCGGGCCTCCATCCTACGAGCAGTACTTC.

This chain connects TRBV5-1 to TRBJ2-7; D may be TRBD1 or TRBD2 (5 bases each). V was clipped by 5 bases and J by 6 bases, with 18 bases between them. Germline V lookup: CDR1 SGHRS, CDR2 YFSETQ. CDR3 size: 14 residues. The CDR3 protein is CASSTGTGLSEQYF. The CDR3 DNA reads TGCGCCAGCAGTACCGGGACCGGGCTCTCCGAGCAGTACTTC. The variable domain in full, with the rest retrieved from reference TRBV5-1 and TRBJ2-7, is KAGVTQTPRYLIKTRGQQVTLSCSPISGHRSVSWYQQTPGQGLQFLFEYFSETQRNKGNFPGRFSGRQFSNSRSEMNVSTLELGDSALYLCASSTGTGLSEQYFGPGTRLTVT.

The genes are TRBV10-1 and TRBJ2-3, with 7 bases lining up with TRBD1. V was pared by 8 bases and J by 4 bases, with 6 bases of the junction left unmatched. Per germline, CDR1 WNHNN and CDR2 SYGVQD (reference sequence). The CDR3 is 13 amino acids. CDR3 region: CASGGQMADTQYF. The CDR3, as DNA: TGCGCCAGCGGGGGACAGATGGCAGATACGCAGTATTTT.

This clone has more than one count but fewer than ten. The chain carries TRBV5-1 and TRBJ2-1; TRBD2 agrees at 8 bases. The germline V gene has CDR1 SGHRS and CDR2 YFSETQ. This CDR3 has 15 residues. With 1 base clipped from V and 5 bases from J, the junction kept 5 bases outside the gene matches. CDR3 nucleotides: TGCGCCAGCAGCTTGAAAGCGGGAGATCACAATGAGCAGTTCTTC. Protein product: CASSLKAGDHNEQFF.

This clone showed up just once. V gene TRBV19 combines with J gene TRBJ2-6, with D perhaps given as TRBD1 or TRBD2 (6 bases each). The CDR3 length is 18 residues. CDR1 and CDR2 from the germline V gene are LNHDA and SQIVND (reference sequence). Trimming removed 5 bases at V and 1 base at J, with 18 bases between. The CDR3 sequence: CASSRDSPGASGANVLTF. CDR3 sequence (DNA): TGTGCCAGTAGTCGGGACTCCCCGGGGGCTTCTGGGGCCAACGTCCTGACTTTC.

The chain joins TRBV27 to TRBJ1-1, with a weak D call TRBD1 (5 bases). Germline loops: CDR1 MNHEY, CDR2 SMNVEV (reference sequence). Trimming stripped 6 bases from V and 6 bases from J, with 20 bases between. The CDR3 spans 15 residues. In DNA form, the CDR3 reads TGTGCCAGCAGGGTCCGGGGGGGGATGGTCGCTGAAGCTTTCTTT. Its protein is CASRVRGGMVAEAFF.

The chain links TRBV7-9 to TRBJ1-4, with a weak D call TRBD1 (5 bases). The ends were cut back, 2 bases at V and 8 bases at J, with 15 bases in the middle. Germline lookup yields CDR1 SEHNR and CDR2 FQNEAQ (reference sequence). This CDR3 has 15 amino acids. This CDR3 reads CASSLNGQGGEKLFF. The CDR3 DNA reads TGTGCCAGCAGCTTAAACGGCCAGGGCGGAGAAAAACTGTTTTTT.

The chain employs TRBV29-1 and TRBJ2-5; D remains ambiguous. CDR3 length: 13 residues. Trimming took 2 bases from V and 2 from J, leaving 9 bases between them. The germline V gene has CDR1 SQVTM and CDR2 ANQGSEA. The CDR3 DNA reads TGCAGCGTTGAAAGGAACCGACAAGAGACCCAGTACTTC. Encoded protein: CSVERNRQETQYF.

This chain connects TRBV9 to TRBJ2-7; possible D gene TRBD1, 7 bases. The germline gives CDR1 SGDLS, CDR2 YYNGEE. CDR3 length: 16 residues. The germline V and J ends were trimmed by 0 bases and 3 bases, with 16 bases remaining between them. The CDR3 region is CASSVVGGGSVYEQYF. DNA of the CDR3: TGTGCCAGCAGCGTAGTAGGAGGGGGCAGTGTCTACGAGCAGTACTTC.

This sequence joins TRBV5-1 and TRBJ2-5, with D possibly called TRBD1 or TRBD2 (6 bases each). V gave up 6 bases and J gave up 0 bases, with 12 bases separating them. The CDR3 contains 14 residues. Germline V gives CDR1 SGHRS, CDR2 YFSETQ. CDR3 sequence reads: CASNGGEYQETQYF. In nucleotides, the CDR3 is TGCGCCAGCAACGGGGGCGAATACCAAGAGACCCAGTACTTC.

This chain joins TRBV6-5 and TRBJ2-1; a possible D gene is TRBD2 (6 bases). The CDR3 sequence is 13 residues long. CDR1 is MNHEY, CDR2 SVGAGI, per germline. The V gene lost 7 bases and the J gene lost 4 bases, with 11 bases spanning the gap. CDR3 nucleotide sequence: TGTGCCAGCACCTGGGGACTGTACAATGAGCAGTTCTTC. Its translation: CASTWGLYNEQFF.

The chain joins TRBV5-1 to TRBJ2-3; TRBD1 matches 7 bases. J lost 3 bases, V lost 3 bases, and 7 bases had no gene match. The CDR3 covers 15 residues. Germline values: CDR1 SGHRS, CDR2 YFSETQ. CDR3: CASSSGQADTDTQYF. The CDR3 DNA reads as TGCGCCAGCAGCTCAGGACAGGCTGATACAGATACGCAGTATTTT.

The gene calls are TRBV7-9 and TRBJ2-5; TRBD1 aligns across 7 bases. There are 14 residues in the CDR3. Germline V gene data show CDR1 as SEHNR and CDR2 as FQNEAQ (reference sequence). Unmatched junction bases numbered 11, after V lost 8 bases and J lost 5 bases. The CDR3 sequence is CASQGDAWKETQYF. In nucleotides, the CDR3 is TGTGCCAGCCAGGGGGACGCCTGGAAGGAGACCCAGTACTTC.

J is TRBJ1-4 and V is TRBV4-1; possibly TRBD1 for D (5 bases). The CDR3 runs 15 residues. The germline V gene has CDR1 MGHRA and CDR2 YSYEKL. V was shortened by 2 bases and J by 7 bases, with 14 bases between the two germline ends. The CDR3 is CASSQRQGGSEKLFF. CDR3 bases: TGCGCCAGCAGCCAACGTCAGGGAGGGAGTGAAAAACTGTTTTTT.

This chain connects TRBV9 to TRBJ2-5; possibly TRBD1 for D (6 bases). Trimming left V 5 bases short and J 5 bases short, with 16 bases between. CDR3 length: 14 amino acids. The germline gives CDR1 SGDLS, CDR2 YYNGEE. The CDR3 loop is CASSSRGARETQYF. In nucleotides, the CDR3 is TGTGCCAGCAGTTCCAGGGGCGCCAGGGAGACCCAGTACTTC. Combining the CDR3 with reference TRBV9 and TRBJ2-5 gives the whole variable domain DSGVTQTPKHLITATGQRVTLRCSPRSGDLSVYWYQQSLDQGLQFLIQYYNGEERAKGNILERFSAQQFPDLHSELNLSSLELGDSALYFCASSSRGARETQYFGPGTRLLVL.

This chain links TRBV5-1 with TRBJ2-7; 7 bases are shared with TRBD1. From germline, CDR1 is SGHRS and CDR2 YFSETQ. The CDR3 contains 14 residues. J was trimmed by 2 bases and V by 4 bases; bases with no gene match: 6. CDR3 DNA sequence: TGCGCCAGCAGCCCTCCGGGACAGCCCTACGAGCAGTACTTC. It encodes CASSPPGQPYEQYF.

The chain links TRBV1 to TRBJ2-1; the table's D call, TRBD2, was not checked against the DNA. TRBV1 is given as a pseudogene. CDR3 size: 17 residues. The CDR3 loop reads CTSSQYGRPFSYNEQFF. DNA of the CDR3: TGCACCAGCAGCCAATACGGGAGGCCCTTCTCCTACAATGAGCAGTTCTTC.